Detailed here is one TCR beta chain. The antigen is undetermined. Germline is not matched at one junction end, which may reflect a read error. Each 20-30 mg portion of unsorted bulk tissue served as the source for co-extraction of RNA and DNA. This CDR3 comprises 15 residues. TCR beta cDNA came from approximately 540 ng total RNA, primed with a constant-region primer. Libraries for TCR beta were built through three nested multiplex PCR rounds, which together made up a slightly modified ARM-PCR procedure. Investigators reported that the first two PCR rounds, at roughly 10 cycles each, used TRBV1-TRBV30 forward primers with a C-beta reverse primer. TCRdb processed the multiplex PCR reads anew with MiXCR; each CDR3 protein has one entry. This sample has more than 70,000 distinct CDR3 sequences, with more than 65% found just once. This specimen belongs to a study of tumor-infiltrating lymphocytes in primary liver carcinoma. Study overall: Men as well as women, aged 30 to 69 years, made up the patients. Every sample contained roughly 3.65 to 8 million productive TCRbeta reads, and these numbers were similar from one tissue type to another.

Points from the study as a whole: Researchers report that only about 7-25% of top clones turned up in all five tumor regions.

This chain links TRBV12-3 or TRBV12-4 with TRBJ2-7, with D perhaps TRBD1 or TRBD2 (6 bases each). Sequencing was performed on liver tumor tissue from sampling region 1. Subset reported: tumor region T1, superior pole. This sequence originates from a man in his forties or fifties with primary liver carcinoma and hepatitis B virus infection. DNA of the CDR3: TGTGCCGGCAGGTCACGAGGAGGGGGGAACTACGAGCAGTATTTC. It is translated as CAGRSRGGGNYEQYF.